These T cell receptor beta chains were read from a single sample in a study of shared clonotypes between healthy human individuals. The assay was immunoSEQ multiplex PCR, and TCRdb's table has in-frame clones only and misses some. The table has about 2.2 million clones, approximately 92% seen once; the top ten hold more than 1.5%. Sequenced: naive CD8+ T cells from PBMCs. These receptors all stem from a man aged 18 to 29 in good health. Some clones in this sample may be carry-over from other donors' samples. CDR3s include the opening cysteine and the closing phenylalanine or tryptophan. The D gene is left open where the match is weak.

J gene,V gene,D gene,CDR3 protein
TRBJ2-1,TRBV27,TRBD2,CASSLRLAGVHEQFF
TRBJ1-3,TRBV2,-,CASSETPGSGNTIYF
TRBJ2-2,TRBV4-1,TRBD2,CASSQDSPGLAGGSTGELFF
TRBJ2-7,TRBV4-3,-,CASSQDLSGSSYEQYF
TRBJ2-1,TRBV27,-,CASSLPPYSYNEQFF
TRBJ2-3,TRBV15,-,CATSRDPGLLHPSTDTQYF
TRBJ2-7,TRBV7-2,-,CASSLSWYGGYEQYF
TRBJ2-1,TRBV11-2,-,CASSLDVSGSSYNEQFF
TRBJ2-7,TRBV5-5,-,CASSSVTLGASYEQYF
TRBJ1-2,TRBV5-1,TRBD1,CASSLGTGPDRYGYTF
TRBJ2-1,TRBV27,TRBD2,CASSNLPGLAGNEQFF
TRBJ1-5,TRBV27,-,CASSSSGSNQPQHF
TRBJ2-6,TRBV5-4,-,CASSLIGSGANVLTF
TRBJ1-5,TRBV7-8,-,CASSKGWNSNQPQHF
TRBJ2-3,TRBV9,-,CASSEGRSTSTDTQYF
TRBJ1-5,TRBV27,TRBD1,CASSSTPPGTVSQPQHF
TRBJ1-3,TRBV15,TRBD1,CATSTDRGTGNTIYF
TRBJ1-3,TRBV6-5,-,CASSYSSLLQNTIYF
TRBJ2-7,TRBV11-2,-,CASSLDGDRTPYEQYF
TRBJ2-7,TRBV6-5,-,CASSPGPGSPYEQYF
TRBJ2-4,TRBV6-4,-,CASSGRAKNIQYF
TRBJ1-1,TRBV7-2,-,CASSLGLLLPPEAFF
TRBJ2-5,TRBV27,TRBD1,CASRLTGGSSWETQYF
TRBJ1-4,TRBV15,-,CATSRSRQAPNEKLFF
TRBJ2-1,TRBV7-3,TRBD2,CASSLMAGGDYNEQFF
TRBJ2-7,TRBV7-9,-,CASSHPRTEFSYEQYF
TRBJ2-7,TRBV7-9,TRBD2,CASLAPASGRVGEQYF
TRBJ1-5,TRBV10-3,TRBD1,CAISELGTGLDQPQHF